The 13 T cell receptor beta chains presented below share a single source sample, sequenced in a study of T cell responses to AZD1222 COVID-19 vaccine. Only in-frame clones appear in the TCRdb table, and some are missing; sequencing was by immunoSEQ multiplex PCR. The profile shows more than 150,000 clones, 92% of them singletons. The sequencing used peripheral blood, collected 28 days after the second AZD1222 dose. The receptors here all came from an adult who received the AZD1222 COVID-19 vaccine.

This chain uses TRBV7-2 with TRBJ1-6; the D gene is possibly TRBD1 (6 bases). Trimming left V 0 bases short and J 9 bases short, with 15 bases between. This CDR3 has 16 amino acids. Germline loops: CDR1 SGHTA, CDR2 FQGNSA. The CDR3 spells CASSLASGASGSPLHF. The CDR3 region has the DNA TGTGCCAGCAGCTTAGCGTCGGGGGCTTCGGGTTCACCCCTCCACTTT.

The chain has TRBV29-1 and TRBJ2-4, with TRBD2 as a possible D gene (5 bases). Germline V gene lookup returns CDR1 SQVTM and CDR2 ANQGSEA. The CDR3 loop spans 13 amino acids. V was shortened by 3 bases and J by 0 bases, with 6 bases between the two germline ends. The CDR3 coding sequence is TGCAGCGTTGACGGAGGAGCCAAAAACATTCAGTACTTC. Translated: CSVDGGAKNIQYF.

The sample holds one count of this clone. The chain links TRBV30 to TRBJ2-7, with a tentative D call TRBD1 (6 bases). CDR1 and CDR2 (germline): GTSNPN, SVGIG (reference sequence). Between the trimmed V and J ends, which lost 1 base and 5 bases, there was a span of 15 bases. This CDR3 has 14 residues. The CDR3 region has the DNA TGTGCCTGGAGTGATAACAGGGAAACCCACGAGCAGTACTTC. Protein sequence: CAWSDNRETHEQYF.

The chain has TRBV4-1 and TRBJ2-7; TRBD2 aligns across 10 bases. The CDR3 is 16 residues long. The germline gives CDR1 MGHRA, CDR2 YSYEKL. Germline trimming cut 2 bases from V and 1 base from J; bases unmatched to any gene: 5. The CDR3 region is CASSQTSGVASYEQYF. CDR3 nucleotide sequence: TGCGCCAGCAGCCAAACTAGCGGGGTCGCGTCCTACGAGCAGTACTTC.

This clone was seen more than once but under ten times. The rearrangement joins TRBV7-8 to TRBJ1-1; D is unresolved. CDR1 and CDR2 (germline): SGHVS, FQNEAQ. The CDR3 spans 17 residues. Trimming removed 1 base at V and 2 bases at J, with 17 bases between. The CDR3 coding sequence is TGTGCCAGCAGCTTAGTAGTACGATCGATCAAAAACACTGAAGCTTTCTTT. Protein product: CASSLVVRSIKNTEAFF.

The chain combines TRBV6-5 with TRBJ2-7, with no clear D. There are 14 residues in the CDR3. Between the trimmed V and J ends, which lost 7 bases and 2 bases, there was a span of 15 bases. Germline CDR1 and CDR2: MNHEY and SVGAGI. The CDR3 reads CASIRTPGAYEQYF. CDR3 nucleotides: TGTGCCAGCATTAGGACCCCAGGTGCCTACGAGCAGTACTTC.

The chain is built from TRBV7-2 and TRBJ2-3, with TRBD2 matching 13 bases. CDR1 is SGHTA, CDR2 FQGNSA, per germline. There are 16 residues in the CDR3. With 5 bases clipped from V and 3 bases from J, the junction kept 5 bases outside the gene matches. The CDR3 region is CASSQRLAGGTDTQYF. The CDR3 DNA is TGTGCCAGCAGCCAGAGACTAGCGGGGGGAACAGATACGCAGTATTTT.

The chain links TRBV19 to TRBJ2-7; D assignment may be TRBD1 or TRBD2 (5 bases each). Germline CDR1 is LNHDA and CDR2 is SQIVND (reference sequence). The germline V and J ends were trimmed by 5 bases and 0 bases, with 8 bases remaining between them. The CDR3 totals 13 residues. CDR3 coding DNA: TGTGCCAGTAGTGCAGGGAGCTCCTACGAGCAGTACTTC. Translated: CASSAGSSYEQYF.

The genes are TRBV5-4 and TRBJ2-5; 9 nucleotides agree with TRBD2. Looked up from germline, CDR1 is SGHNT and CDR2 is YYREEE (reference sequence). V shed 4 bases and J 4 bases; nucleotides not matched to a gene: 8. The CDR3 runs 15 residues. Here the CDR3 reads CASSPAGLAAETQYF. CDR3 nucleotides: TGTGCCAGCAGCCCAGCGGGACTAGCAGCAGAGACCCAGTACTTC.

The chain couples TRBV27 to TRBJ1-1; possibly TRBD1 for D (5 bases). The CDR3 is made up of 12 amino acids. Germline CDR1 is MNHEY and CDR2 is SMNVEV (reference sequence). V shed 5 bases and J shed 5 bases, with 9 bases lying between them. The DNA for the CDR3 is TGTGCCAGCAGTGGAAGGGGTACTGAAGCTTTCTTT. Protein product: CASSGRGTEAFF.

This clone was recorded only once. The V gene is TRBV5-1, the J gene TRBJ1-5, with D perhaps TRBD1 (5 bases). Trimming removed 0 bases at V and 5 bases at J, with 12 bases between. The germline V gene has CDR1 SGHRS and CDR2 YFSETQ. The CDR3 consists of 15 residues. The CDR3 sequence: CASSLGEGLYQPQHF. In DNA form, the CDR3 reads TGCGCCAGCAGCTTGGGGGAGGGACTATATCAGCCCCAGCATTTT.

For the CDR3, the DNA is TGTGCCAGCAGTTCGGTGCCTGGAAACACCATATATTTT. Translating it yields CASSSVPGNTIYF. This chain uses TRBV28 with TRBJ1-3; D remains ambiguous. Trimming shortened V by 4 bases and J by 2 bases, and 6 bases separated the two germline ends. Germline CDR1 and CDR2: MDHEN and SYDVKM. The CDR3 is 13 residues long.

The chain recombines TRBV4-3 with TRBJ1-3, with 12 bases fitting TRBD1. Germline V gene lookup returns CDR1 LGHNA and CDR2 YSLEER. The CDR3 totals 16 residues. V shed 4 bases and J 3 bases; nucleotides not matched to a gene: 4. The CDR3 region has the DNA TGCGCCAGCAGCCCGGGGACAGGGGGCCTTGGAAACACCATATATTTT. Translation gives CASSPGTGGLGNTIYF.